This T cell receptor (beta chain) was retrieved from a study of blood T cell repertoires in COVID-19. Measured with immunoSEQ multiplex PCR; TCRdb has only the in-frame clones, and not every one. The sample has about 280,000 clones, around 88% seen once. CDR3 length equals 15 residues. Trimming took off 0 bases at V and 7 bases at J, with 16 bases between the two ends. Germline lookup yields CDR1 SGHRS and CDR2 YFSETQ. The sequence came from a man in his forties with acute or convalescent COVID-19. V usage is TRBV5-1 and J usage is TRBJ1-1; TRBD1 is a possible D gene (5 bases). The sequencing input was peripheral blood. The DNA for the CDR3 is TGCGCCAGCAGCTTGGAAGGAGGGGCGTCGGGTGAAGCTTTCTTT. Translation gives CASSLEGGASGEAFF. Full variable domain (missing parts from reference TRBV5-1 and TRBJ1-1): KAGVTQTPRYLIKTRGQQVTLSCSPISGHRSVSWYQQTPGQGLQFLFEYFSETQRNKGNFPGRFSGRQFSNSRSEMNVSTLELGDSALYLCASSLEGGASGEAFFGQGTRLTVV.